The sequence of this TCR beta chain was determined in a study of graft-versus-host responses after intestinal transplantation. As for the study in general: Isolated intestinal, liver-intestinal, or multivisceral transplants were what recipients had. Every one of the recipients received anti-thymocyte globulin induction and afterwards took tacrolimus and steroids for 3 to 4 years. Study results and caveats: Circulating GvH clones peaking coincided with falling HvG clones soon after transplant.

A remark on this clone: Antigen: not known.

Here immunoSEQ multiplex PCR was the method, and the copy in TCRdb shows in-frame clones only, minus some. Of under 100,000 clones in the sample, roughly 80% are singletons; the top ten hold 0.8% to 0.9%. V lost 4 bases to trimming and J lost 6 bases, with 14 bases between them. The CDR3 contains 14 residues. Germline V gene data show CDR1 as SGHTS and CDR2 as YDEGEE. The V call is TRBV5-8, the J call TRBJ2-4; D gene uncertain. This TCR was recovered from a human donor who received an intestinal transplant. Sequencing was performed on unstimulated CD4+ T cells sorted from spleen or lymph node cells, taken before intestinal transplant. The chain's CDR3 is CASSPPAVANIQYF. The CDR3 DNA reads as TGTGCCAGCAGCCCCCCCGCGGTGGCAAACATTCAGTACTTC.